This T cell receptor beta chain was retrieved from a study of T cells after yellow fever vaccination. Overall study results and limits: Only a small proportion of the clonotypes turned up in both the CD4 and the CD8 compartments, likely arising from convergent recombination. Reappearing after the booster were most of the clones from primary vaccination (roughly 95% CD4, roughly 86% CD8). Repertoires obtained by FACS sorting could include abundant clonotypes that entered as contaminants from the bulk population.

This clonotype was seen repeatedly, ten times or more. The antigen remains undetermined. Template switching by 5'RACE produced TCR cDNA, adding a universal primer site and UMIs. TCRdb fed the 5' RACE reads into MiXCR, producing one record per CDR3 protein. The sample yields fewer than 150,000 distinct CDR3 sequences, approximately 7.1% seen once. This receptor was identified in a man aged 18 to 29 who received the YFV17D yellow fever vaccine. The sequences come from CD4+ T cells sorted from PBMCs, collected about 41 days after the first yellow fever vaccination.

Written as DNA, the CDR3 is TGTGCCAGCAGTTACTCGACTAGGGCAGGGGGTGGAGAGACCCAGTACTTC. Encoded protein: CASSYSTRAGGGETQYF. V gene TRBV6-5 combines with J gene TRBJ2-5, with a tentative D call TRBD1 (7 bases). Germline CDR1 reads MNHEY; CDR2 reads SVGAGI. The CDR3 sequence is 17 residues long. V was trimmed by 0 bases and J by 4 bases, leaving 18 bases between them.